The 24 T cell receptor beta chains below were found in one sample sequenced in a study of low-dose radiotherapy and immunotherapy resistance in tumors. Alpha- and beta-chain coverage of first-strand cDNA came from TRAV- and TRBV-specific primers. Amplification, which lasted 20 PCR cycles, used a constant-region primer and V-primer adapter to amplify TCRs. TCRdb ran MiXCR on the reads and lists one entry per CDR3 protein. The sample comprises about 91,000 distinct CDR3 sequences, under 25% of which are singletons, and more than 10% rests with the top ten. Described time point: after trial treatment. Regarding treatment: LDRT plus nivolumab, ipilimumab, low-dose cyclophosphamide and aspirin (RACIN trial). The sequencing here drew on PBMCs, taken after low-dose radiotherapy plus immunotherapy. The receptor set was obtained from a female donor with ovarian cancer.

This clonotype has ten or more counts. The chain is built from TRBV7-2 and TRBJ2-5; weak D call: TRBD2 (5 bases). Germline-derived CDR1 and CDR2 are SGHTA and FQGNSA. V was pared by 1 base and J by 4 bases, with 22 bases between. This CDR3 region has 18 residues. The CDR3 loop reads CASSLGVGGRVGGETQYF. As DNA, the CDR3 is TGTGCCAGCAGCTTAGGAGTGGGCGGGCGGGTAGGAGGAGAGACCCAGTACTTC.

This clonotype was counted ten times or more. The chain couples TRBV28 to TRBJ1-6; 10 bases fit TRBD1. This CDR3 comprises 16 residues. Trimming at V came to 2 bases and at J to 7 bases, leaving 5 bases not matched to a gene. CDR1 is MDHEN, CDR2 SYDVKM, per germline. CDR3 coding DNA: TGTGCCAGCAGTTTAGCGGGACAGGGGCCCAATTCACCCCTCCACTTT. It is translated as CASSLAGQGPNSPLHF. Combining the CDR3 with reference TRBV28 and TRBJ1-6 gives the whole variable domain DVKVTQSSRYLVKRTGEKVFLECVQDMDHENMFWYRQDPGLGLRLIYFSYDVKMKEKGDIPEGYSVSREKKERFSLILESASTNQTSMYLCASSLAGQGPNSPLHFGNGTRLTVT.

This clonotype has at least ten counts. The chain couples TRBV20-1 to TRBJ1-5; TRBD1 matches at 8 bases. Germline CDR1 and CDR2: DFQATT and SNEGSKA (reference sequence). The CDR3 sequence is 13 residues long. Trimming cost V 6 bases and J 4 bases; bases outside gene matches: 5. This CDR3 is CSAQTGENQPQHF. CDR3 coding DNA: TGCAGTGCGCAGACAGGGGAGAATCAGCCCCAGCATTTT.

This clonotype was seen ten or more times. The chain joins TRBV29-1 to TRBJ2-3; 9 bases line up with TRBD1. This CDR3 comprises 12 residues. CDR1 is SQVTM, CDR2 ANQGSEA, per germline. With 7 bases clipped from V and 5 bases from J, the junction kept 4 bases outside the gene matches. As DNA, the CDR3 is TGCAGCGGTGGGACAGGGATAGATACGCAGTATTTT. Translation: CSGGTGIDTQYF.

This clonotype was seen many times. The CDR3 spells CASELGGNEQFF. CDR3 DNA: TGTGCCAGCGAACTAGGGGGCAATGAGCAGTTCTTC. The genes are TRBV5-4 and TRBJ2-1; a weak D match, TRBD1 (6 bases). The V gene's germline CDR1 is SGHNT and CDR2 YYREEE (reference sequence). Between the trimmed V and J ends, which lost 7 bases and 6 bases, there was a span of 11 bases. The CDR3 has 12 amino acids.

Regarding this clonotype: A single base is all that separates this from a far larger clone, so a read error is likely. The rearrangement joins TRBV4-2 to TRBJ2-5; D gene ambiguous. CDR1 is LGHNA, CDR2 YNFKEQ, per germline. V lost 2 bases and J 11 bases, leaving 15 bases between the germline ends. The CDR3 length is 13 residues. Here the CDR3 reads CASSQLNGNEQYF. The CDR3 DNA reads as TGTGCCAGCAGCCAATTAAACGGCAATGAGCAGTACTTC.

This clonotype occurred many times. The chain has TRBV21-1 and TRBJ2-3. TRBV21-1 is a pseudogene locus. This CDR3 has 13 amino acids. CDR3 nucleotides: TGTGCCAGCAGCAAGGGTGCCACAGATACGCAGTATTTT. Its protein is CASSKGATDTQYF.

This clonotype was seen many times. This chain links TRBV7-8 with TRBJ2-3, with D tentatively TRBD1 (6 bases). V was cut by 5 bases and J by 7 bases, with 10 bases left in between. Germline V gene lookup returns CDR1 SGHVS and CDR2 FQNEAQ. The CDR3 extends over 12 amino acids. DNA of the CDR3: TGTGCCAGCAGCCCGGACAGAAATACGCAGTATTTT. It codes for CASSPDRNTQYF. The full variable domain, completed using reference TRBV7-8 and TRBJ2-3, is GAGVSQSPRYKVAKRGQDVALRCDPISGHVSLFWYQQALGQGPEFLTYFQNEAQLDKSGLPSDRFFAERPEGSVSTLKIQRTQQEDSAVYLCASSPDRNTQYFGPGTRLTVL.

This clonotype has only a few counts. Because the CDR3's place on the DNA is in doubt, the DNA is left out and the CDR3 is given as listed by TCRdb. The chain joins TRBV7-9 to TRBJ2-2; the D segment call TRBD1 is taken from the table without a DNA check. The CDR3 is 18 residues long, counting both termini. The germline V gene encodes CDR1 SEHNR and CDR2 FQNEAQ (reference sequence). The CDR3 here is CASSFTSGGTNTGELFFF.

This clonotype came up many times. The J gene is TRBJ2-3, the V gene TRBV29-1, with TRBD2 as a possible D gene (6 bases). This CDR3 is built from 16 residues. CDR1 is SQVTM and CDR2 is ANQGSEA in the germline V gene. V gave up 0 bases and J gave up 1 base, with 14 bases separating them. Here the CDR3 reads CSVEDRGERGTDTQYF. The CDR3 DNA sequence: TGCAGCGTTGAAGATCGTGGAGAGCGGGGCACAGATACGCAGTATTTT.

As regards this clonotype: A far larger clone is one base from this, pointing to a likely read error. This sequence joins TRBV6-5 and TRBJ1-1; D gene unclear. The CDR3 runs to 13 residues. CDR1 and CDR2 (germline): MNHEY, SVGAGI. V was trimmed by 5 bases and J by 5 bases, leaving 12 bases between them. Written as DNA, the CDR3 is TGTGCCAGCAGTGATGCGGTGGGGACTGAAGCTTTCTTT. As protein: CASSDAVGTEAFF.

This clonotype was observed a single time. This chain links TRBV6-2 or TRBV6-3 with TRBJ2-1, with 11 bases lining up with TRBD2. This CDR3 has 17 amino acids. Germline lookup yields CDR1 MNHEY and CDR2 SVGEGT. The V gene end was trimmed by 6 bases and the J gene end by 0 bases; junction bases not matched to a gene: 7. CDR3 DNA sequence: TGTGCCAGCAGGTCGACTAGCGGGATTAGCTCCTACAATGAGCAGTTCTTC. Its protein is CASRSTSGISSYNEQFF.

Many counts were recorded for this clonotype. This rearrangement joins TRBV6-2 or TRBV6-3 to TRBJ2-2, with 9 nucleotides matching TRBD2. CDR1 is MNHEY and CDR2 is SVGEGT in the germline V gene. The CDR3 has 17 residues. Trimming cost V 8 bases and J 9 bases; bases outside gene matches: 19. The CDR3 here is CASGKTLAGPVIRELFF. The CDR3 bases are TGTGCCAGCGGAAAGACCCTAGCGGGGCCGGTGATACGGGAGCTGTTTTTT.

This clonotype showed up many times. The V call is TRBV29-1, the J call TRBJ2-7; 13 nucleotides line up with TRBD2. The CDR3 sequence is 14 residues long. Germline trimming cut 5 bases from V and 6 bases from J; bases unmatched to any gene: 7. Looked up from germline, CDR1 is SQVTM and CDR2 is ANQGSEA. The CDR3 sequence: CSVSRTSGSSEQYF. The CDR3 coding sequence is TGCAGCGTTTCGCGGACTAGCGGGAGCAGCGAGCAGTACTTC.

This clonotype has at least ten counts. The chain employs TRBV5-6 and TRBJ2-1; perhaps TRBD2 as D (6 bases). Deletions cut 4 bases from V and 10 bases from J, with 15 bases between. Germline V gives CDR1 SGHDT, CDR2 YYEEEE. There are 13 residues in the CDR3. As DNA, the CDR3 is TGTGCCAGCAGCAAGATTTCGGGGGTCGAGCAGTTCTTC. Translation: CASSKISGVEQFF.

This clonotype was observed a few times. The chain employs TRBV3-1 and TRBJ2-1, with 12 bases fitting TRBD2. The germline V gene encodes CDR1 LGHDT and CDR2 YNNKEL (reference sequence). The CDR3 is made up of 19 amino acids. Trimming took 1 base from V and 0 from J; bases not matched to a gene: 7. The CDR3 region is CASSQVPSGRGSSYNEQFF. The DNA of the CDR3 is TGTGCCAGCAGCCAAGTACCTAGCGGGAGGGGAAGCTCCTACAATGAGCAGTTCTTC.

The chain joins TRBV5-6 to TRBJ2-1, with 7 nucleotides matching TRBD2. The ends lost 4 bases at V and 7 bases at J; junction bases unmatched: 14. Germline CDR1 is SGHDT and CDR2 is YYEEEE. CDR3 length: 16 residues. CDR3 nucleotides: TGTGCCAGCAGCATAGGACTAGACAGATTTAGGAATGAGCAGTTCTTC. It translates to CASSIGLDRFRNEQFF.

This clonotype was counted many times. The rearrangement links TRBV5-1 to TRBJ2-1, with 10 bases fitting TRBD2. Germline lookup yields CDR1 SGHRS and CDR2 YFSETQ. The ends lost 0 bases at V and 6 bases at J; junction bases unmatched: 3. The CDR3 runs 15 residues. The CDR3 DNA reads as TGCGCCAGCAGCTTGGCGGCTAGCGGGAGCAATGAGCAGTTCTTC. This translates into CASSLAASGSNEQFF.

As to this clonotype: A far larger clone lies a single base away; this is likely a read error. This sequence joins TRBV29-1 and TRBJ2-1, with D tentatively TRBD1 or TRBD2 (5 bases each). V lost 1 base to trimming and J lost 10 bases, with 14 bases between them. This CDR3 is 13 amino acids long. The germline CDR1 and CDR2 sequences are SQVTM and ANQGSEA. CDR3 sequence (DNA): TGCAGCGTTGAAGCGGGGCCCTCCTACGAGCAGTTCTTC. This gives the protein CSVEAGPSYEQFF.

The chain combines TRBV7-2 with TRBJ1-2; a weak D match, TRBD1 (5 bases). In germline, CDR1 is SGHTA, CDR2 FQGNSA. Trimming cost V 2 bases and J 5 bases, with 12 bases left between them. This CDR3 has 14 residues. This CDR3 reads CASSLMDTGYGYTF. The CDR3 bases are TGTGCCAGCAGCTTAATGGACACCGGATATGGCTACACCTTC.

The J gene is TRBJ2-7, the V gene TRBV28; 8 bases line up with TRBD2. Germline V gene lookup returns CDR1 MDHEN and CDR2 SYDVKM. The junction had 11 bases not matched to a gene; V was cut back by 5 bases and J by 2 bases. The CDR3 sequence is 16 residues long. CDR3 sequence (DNA): TGTGCCAGCAGTCCAACTAATAGCGGGGCAACCTACGAGCAGTACTTC. This codes for CASSPTNSGATYEQYF.

As concerns this clonotype: A far larger clone differs by one base, so this is likely a read error. The chain combines TRBV13 with TRBJ1-2; 10 bases are shared with TRBD1. Per the germline V gene, CDR1 is PRHDT and CDR2 is FYEKMQ (reference sequence). CDR3 length: 14 residues. With V trimmed by 7 bases and J by 8 bases, 10 bases remained unmatched. The CDR3 coding sequence is TGTGCCAGCAATGAAGCCGACAGGGGGCTAGGCTACACCTTC. Amino acid sequence: CASNEADRGLGYTF.

This clonotype has ten or more counts. In DNA form, the CDR3 reads TGTGCCAGCAGTTCGGGCTACACGGGAGGTCAGCCCCAGCATTTT. Protein sequence: CASSSGYTGGQPQHF. This chain links TRBV12-3 or TRBV12-4 with TRBJ1-5; unclear D gene. Trimming shortened V by 4 bases and J by 6 bases, and 16 bases separated the two germline ends. CDR3 length: 15 residues.

Ten or more counts support this clonotype. V usage is TRBV12-3 or TRBV12-4 and J usage is TRBJ1-1; D perhaps matches TRBD1 (5 bases). Trimming left V 0 bases short and J 9 bases short, with 20 bases between. This CDR3 comprises 16 residues. The CDR3 sequence is CASSLAGPGSLGKAFF. The CDR3 nucleotides are TGTGCCAGCAGTTTAGCTGGTCCAGGGTCGTTGGGTAAAGCTTTCTTT.